This T cell receptor (beta chain) was sequenced during a study of CD8 T cells in ankylosing spondylitis. Study-wide points: Ankylosing spondylitis blood appeared to be characterized by a TCR beta motif of under ten highly homologous variants.

TCRdb independently ran MiXCR on the 5' RACE reads; one entry per CDR3 protein. The sample comprises some 800,000 distinct CDR3 sequences, around 11% of which are singletons, and 0.51% rests with the top ten. This clonotype was detected only a few times. The antigen is not known. This CDR3 has 13 residues. Per the germline V gene, CDR1 is KGHSH and CDR2 is LQKENI. V lost 3 bases, J lost 2 bases, and 6 bases lay in between. This chain connects TRBV18 to TRBJ2-3; D is unresolved. This sequence was found in a male donor with ankylosing spondylitis. Source material: blood, either unsorted or a sorted T cell fraction (not recorded which). Here the CDR3 DNA reads TGTGCCAGCTCACCTCTGAACACAGATACGCAGTATTTT. This sequence encodes CASSPLNTDTQYF.